The rows below give T cell receptor beta chains drawn from one sample of a study of blood T cell repertoires in COVID-19. Produced via immunoSEQ multiplex PCR; TCRdb's table is partial and in-frame only. Among 150,000 to 200,000 clones listed, about 81% were seen once. Sequencing input: peripheral blood. These receptors came from a woman aged 80 or over with COVID-19, enrolled during active disease. CDR3s include the opening cysteine and the closing phenylalanine or tryptophan. The D gene is left open where the match is weak. Expanded clones are given a class, and other clones once, few, many or no size at all.

V gene: TRBV5-1; D gene: TRBD1; J gene: TRBJ1-6; clone size: -; CDR3 protein: CASSQNRGPYNSPLHF; CDR3 DNA: TGCGCCAGCAGCCAGAACAGGGGGCCCTATAATTCACCCCTCCACTTT
V gene: TRBV6-1; D gene: -; J gene: TRBJ2-5; clone size: -; CDR3 protein: CASSEALVRRGETQYF; CDR3 DNA: TGTGCCAGCAGTGAAGCACTGGTCCGCCGTGGAGAGACCCAGTACTTC
V gene: TRBV28; D gene: TRBD2; J gene: TRBJ2-1; clone size: -; CDR3 protein: CASSLWALAGGPGEQFF; CDR3 DNA: TGTGCCAGCAGTTTATGGGCTCTAGCGGGAGGGCCTGGTGAGCAGTTCTTC
V gene: TRBV2; D gene: TRBD1; J gene: TRBJ1-2; clone size: -; CDR3 protein: CASSDTGGRIYGYTF; CDR3 DNA: TGTGCCAGCAGTGATACAGGGGGCAGAATCTATGGCTACACCTTC
V gene: TRBV9; D gene: TRBD2; J gene: TRBJ2-1; clone size: once; CDR3 protein: CASMRGASGSSYNEQFF; CDR3 DNA: TGTGCCAGCATGAGGGGGGCTAGCGGGAGCTCCTACAATGAGCAGTTCTTC
V gene: TRBV2; D gene: TRBD2; J gene: TRBJ2-5; clone size: -; CDR3 protein: CATGSGGRAGETQYF; CDR3 DNA: TGTGCCACGGGTTCTGGCGGGAGGGCCGGGGAGACCCAGTACTTC
V gene: TRBV7-9; D gene: TRBD1; J gene: TRBJ1-2; clone size: -; CDR3 protein: CASSSMTGANYGYTF; CDR3 DNA: TGTGCCAGCAGCTCTATGACAGGGGCGAACTATGGCTACACCTTC
V gene: TRBV11-1; D gene: -; J gene: TRBJ2-1; clone size: -; CDR3 protein: CASSLQRYNEQFF; CDR3 DNA: TGTGCCAGCAGCTTACAGCGGTACAATGAGCAGTTCTTC
V gene: TRBV19; D gene: TRBD1; J gene: TRBJ2-1; clone size: once; CDR3 protein: CASSSQARGTGRYNEQFF; CDR3 DNA: TGTGCCAGTAGTAGCCAGGCTCGAGGGACAGGACGATACAATGAGCAGTTCTTC
V gene: TRBV6-5; D gene: TRBD1; J gene: TRBJ1-6; clone size: many; CDR3 protein: CASSLDRGDSPLHF; CDR3 DNA: TGTGCCAGCAGTTTGGACAGGGGAGATTCACCCCTCCACTTT
V gene: TRBV6-5; D gene: TRBD1; J gene: TRBJ1-2; clone size: -; CDR3 protein: CASTGQHYTF; CDR3 DNA: TGTGCCAGCACGGGACAGCACTACACCTTC
V gene: TRBV6-5; D gene: -; J gene: TRBJ1-3; clone size: -; CDR3 protein: CASSNPGERRNTIYF; CDR3 DNA: TGTGCCAGCAGTAACCCCGGGGAACGGCGAAACACCATATATTTT
V gene: TRBV7-9; D gene: TRBD2; J gene: TRBJ2-3; clone size: -; CDR3 protein: CASSLLAGADTQYF; CDR3 DNA: TGTGCCAGCAGCCTTTTAGCGGGAGCAGATACGCAGTATTTT
V gene: TRBV5-1; D gene: -; J gene: TRBJ1-2; clone size: -; CDR3 protein: CASSLEGRDAYGYTF; CDR3 DNA: TGCGCCAGCAGCTTGGAGGGGCGGGACGCTTATGGCTACACCTTC
V gene: TRBV5-1; D gene: TRBD2; J gene: TRBJ2-5; clone size: -; CDR3 protein: CASSLGGSSQETQYF; CDR3 DNA: TGCGCCAGCAGCTTGGGCGGGAGTAGTCAAGAGACCCAGTACTTC
V gene: TRBV5-1; D gene: TRBD2; J gene: TRBJ2-4; clone size: -; CDR3 protein: CASSSTSGGAKNIQYF; CDR3 DNA: TGCGCCAGCAGTTCGACTAGCGGGGGAGCCAAAAACATTCAGTACTTC
V gene: TRBV18; D gene: -; J gene: TRBJ1-1; clone size: -; CDR3 protein: CASSPQPGEGTEAFF; CDR3 DNA: TGTGCCAGCTCCCCACAACCGGGGGAGGGCACTGAAGCTTTCTTT
V gene: TRBV2; D gene: -; J gene: TRBJ2-6; clone size: -; CDR3 protein: CASGIRLSGANVLTF; CDR3 DNA: TGTGCCAGCGGTATTAGACTCTCTGGGGCCAACGTCCTGACTTTC
V gene: TRBV4-2; D gene: -; J gene: TRBJ2-7; clone size: -; CDR3 protein: CASSPQRGFHEQYF; CDR3 DNA: TGTGCCAGCAGCCCACAAAGGGGGTTCCACGAGCAGTACTTC
V gene: TRBV7-2; D gene: TRBD1; J gene: TRBJ2-7; clone size: -; CDR3 protein: CASSVDRVAYEQYF; CDR3 DNA: TGTGCCAGCAGCGTTGACAGGGTAGCCTACGAGCAGTACTTC
V gene: TRBV28; D gene: TRBD1; J gene: TRBJ2-1; clone size: once; CDR3 protein: CAIARVGGLNEQFF; CDR3 DNA: TGTGCCATCGCCCGGGTAGGGGGCCTTAATGAGCAGTTCTTC
V gene: TRBV28; D gene: TRBD1; J gene: TRBJ2-7; clone size: -; CDR3 protein: CASSPNDRGRDEQYF; CDR3 DNA: TGTGCCAGCAGTCCTAACGACAGGGGGCGCGACGAGCAGTACTTC
V gene: TRBV5-6; D gene: -; J gene: TRBJ1-5; clone size: -; CDR3 protein: CASSLGGQGFNQPQHF; CDR3 DNA: TGTGCCAGCAGCTTGGGGGGGCAGGGCTTCAATCAGCCCCAGCATTTT
V gene: TRBV7-7; D gene: -; J gene: TRBJ2-1; clone size: few; CDR3 protein: CASSAAPGAHNEQFF; CDR3 DNA: TGTGCTAGCAGCGCGGCTCCAGGGGCACACAATGAGCAGTTCTTC
V gene: TRBV6-5; D gene: -; J gene: TRBJ2-7; clone size: once; CDR3 protein: CASSPTRGAYEQYF; CDR3 DNA: TGTGCCAGCAGTCCGACTAGGGGCGCCTACGAGCAGTACTTC
V gene: TRBV15; D gene: TRBD1; J gene: TRBJ2-5; clone size: -; CDR3 protein: CATSRERTGTGWEETQYF; CDR3 DNA: TGTGCCACCAGCAGAGAAAGGACAGGGACAGGGTGGGAAGAGACCCAGTACTTC
V gene: TRBV6-5; D gene: TRBD1; J gene: TRBJ1-6; clone size: -; CDR3 protein: CASSSGTGGRSPLHF; CDR3 DNA: TGTGCCAGCAGTTCCGGGACAGGGGGTCGTTCACCCCTCCACTTT
V gene: TRBV11-2; D gene: TRBD1; J gene: TRBJ1-2; clone size: -; CDR3 protein: CASSLERTGYGYTF; CDR3 DNA: TGTGCCAGCAGCTTAGAACGGACAGGGTACGGCTACACCTTC
V gene: TRBV19; D gene: -; J gene: TRBJ2-3; clone size: -; CDR3 protein: CASSLTDTQYF; CDR3 DNA: TGTGCCAGTAGCTTAACAGATACGCAGTATTTT
V gene: TRBV7-8; D gene: -; J gene: TRBJ2-7; clone size: -; CDR3 protein: CASSFGRSYEQYF; CDR3 DNA: TGTGCCAGCAGCTTCGGCAGGTCCTACGAGCAGTACTTC
V gene: TRBV7-8; D gene: -; J gene: TRBJ2-7; clone size: -; CDR3 protein: CASSARGSINYEQYF; CDR3 DNA: TGTGCCAGCAGCGCCCGGGGTTCCATTAACTACGAGCAGTACTTC
V gene: TRBV28; D gene: TRBD1; J gene: TRBJ1-5; clone size: -; CDR3 protein: CASSFAGGHQPQHF; CDR3 DNA: TGTGCCAGCAGTTTTGCAGGGGGTCATCAGCCCCAGCATTTT
V gene: TRBV28; D gene: -; J gene: TRBJ1-4; clone size: -; CDR3 protein: CASSLVGHSTNEKLFF; CDR3 DNA: TGTGCCAGCAGTTTAGTGGGGCACTCAACTAATGAAAAACTGTTTTTT
V gene: TRBV4-1; D gene: -; J gene: TRBJ2-5; clone size: -; CDR3 protein: CASSPLLTGQETQYF; CDR3 DNA: TGCGCCAGCAGCCCTCTCCTGACAGGCCAGGAGACCCAGTACTTC
V gene: TRBV9; D gene: -; J gene: TRBJ1-6; clone size: few; CDR3 protein: CASSVEGNGNSPLHF; CDR3 DNA: TGTGCCAGCAGCGTAGAGGGGAATGGGAATTCACCCCTCCACTTT
V gene: TRBV18; D gene: -; J gene: TRBJ2-3; clone size: -; CDR3 protein: CASSPSSTDTQYF; CDR3 DNA: TGTGCCAGCTCACCCTCTAGCACAGATACGCAGTATTTT
V gene: TRBV19; D gene: TRBD1; J gene: TRBJ1-1; clone size: once; CDR3 protein: CASSRDRDAEAFF; CDR3 DNA: TGTGCCAGCTCCCGGGACAGGGACGCTGAAGCTTTCTTT
V gene: TRBV19; D gene: TRBD1; J gene: TRBJ2-3; clone size: -; CDR3 protein: CASRKVTGGTDTQYF; CDR3 DNA: TGTGCCAGTAGGAAGGTTACAGGGGGAACAGATACGCAGTATTTT
V gene: TRBV4-1; D gene: -; J gene: TRBJ1-4; clone size: once; CDR3 protein: CASSQWGVGPEKLFF; CDR3 DNA: TGCGCCAGCAGCCAATGGGGCGTCGGCCCCGAAAAACTGTTTTTT
V gene: TRBV10-3; D gene: TRBD1; J gene: TRBJ2-7; clone size: -; CDR3 protein: CAISGDRGPAYEQYF; CDR3 DNA: TGTGCCATCAGTGGGGACAGGGGGCCAGCTTACGAGCAGTACTTC
V gene: TRBV30; D gene: -; J gene: TRBJ1-1; clone size: -; CDR3 protein: CAWRRGTEAFF; CDR3 DNA: TGTGCCTGGAGGAGAGGCACTGAAGCTTTCTTT
V gene: TRBV11-2; D gene: TRBD2; J gene: TRBJ2-2; clone size: -; CDR3 protein: CASSPGREFGELFF; CDR3 DNA: TGTGCCAGCAGCCCCGGGCGGGAGTTCGGGGAGCTGTTTTTT
V gene: TRBV11-2; D gene: TRBD2; J gene: TRBJ2-5; clone size: -; CDR3 protein: CASSLTTSGRVETQYF; CDR3 DNA: TGTGCCAGCAGCTTGACGACTAGCGGGAGGGTTGAGACCCAGTACTTC